This TCR beta chain was sequenced in a study of T cell responses to AZD1222 COVID-19 vaccine. Clones were read by immunoSEQ multiplex PCR, and TCRdb kept only the in-frame ones, dropping some. The sample lists about 150,000 clones; 88% were seen once. Germline V gives CDR1 SGHTA, CDR2 FQGTGA. This CDR3 has 13 residues. V lost 2 bases to trimming and J lost 7 bases, with 11 bases between them. This chain links TRBV7-3 with TRBJ1-1; D gene ambiguous. The sample consisted of peripheral blood, taken after recovery from COVID-19. The receptor's source is an adult who had recovered from COVID-19. The CDR3 DNA is TGTGCCAGCAGCTTATCTTACGGCTATGAAGCTTTCTTT. Translating gives CASSLSYGYEAFF.